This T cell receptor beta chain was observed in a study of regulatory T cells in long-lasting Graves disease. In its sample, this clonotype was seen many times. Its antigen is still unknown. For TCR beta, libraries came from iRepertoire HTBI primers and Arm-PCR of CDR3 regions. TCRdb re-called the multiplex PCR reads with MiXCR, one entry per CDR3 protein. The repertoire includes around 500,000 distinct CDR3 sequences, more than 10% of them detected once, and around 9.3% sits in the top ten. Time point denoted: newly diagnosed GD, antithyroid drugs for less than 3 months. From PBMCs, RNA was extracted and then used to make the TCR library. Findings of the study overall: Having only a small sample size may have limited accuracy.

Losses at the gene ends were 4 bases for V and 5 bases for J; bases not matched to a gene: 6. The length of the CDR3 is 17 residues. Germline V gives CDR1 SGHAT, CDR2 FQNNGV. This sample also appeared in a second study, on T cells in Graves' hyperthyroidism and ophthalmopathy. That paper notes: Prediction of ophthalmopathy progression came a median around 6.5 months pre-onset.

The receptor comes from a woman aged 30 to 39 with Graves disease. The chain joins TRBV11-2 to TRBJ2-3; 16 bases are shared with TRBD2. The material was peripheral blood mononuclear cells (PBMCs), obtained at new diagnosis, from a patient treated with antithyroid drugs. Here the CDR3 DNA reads TGTGCCAGCAGCTGGGGACTAGCGGGAGGGCTAGGAGATACGCAGTATTTT. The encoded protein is CASSWGLAGGLGDTQYF.